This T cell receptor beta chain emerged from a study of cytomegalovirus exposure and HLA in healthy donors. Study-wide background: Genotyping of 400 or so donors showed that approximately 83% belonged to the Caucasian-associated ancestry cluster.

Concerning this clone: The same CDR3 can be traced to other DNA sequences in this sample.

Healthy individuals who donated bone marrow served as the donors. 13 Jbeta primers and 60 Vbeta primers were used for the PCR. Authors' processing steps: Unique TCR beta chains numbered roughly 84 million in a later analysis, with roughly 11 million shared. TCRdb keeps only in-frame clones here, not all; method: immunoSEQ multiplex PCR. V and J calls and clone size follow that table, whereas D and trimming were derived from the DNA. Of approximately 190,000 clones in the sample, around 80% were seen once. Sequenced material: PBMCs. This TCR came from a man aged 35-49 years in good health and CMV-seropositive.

The CDR3, as DNA: TGTGCCAGCTCACCGAGCGGGGGCCTGTACAATGAGCAGTTCTTC. Amino acids: CASSPSGGLYNEQFF. The chain joins TRBV18 to TRBJ2-1, with 8 bases aligning to TRBD2. Per the germline V gene, CDR1 is KGHSH and CDR2 is LQKENI. CDR3 size: 15 residues. V dropped 3 bases and J dropped 4; count of bases not matched to a gene: 5.